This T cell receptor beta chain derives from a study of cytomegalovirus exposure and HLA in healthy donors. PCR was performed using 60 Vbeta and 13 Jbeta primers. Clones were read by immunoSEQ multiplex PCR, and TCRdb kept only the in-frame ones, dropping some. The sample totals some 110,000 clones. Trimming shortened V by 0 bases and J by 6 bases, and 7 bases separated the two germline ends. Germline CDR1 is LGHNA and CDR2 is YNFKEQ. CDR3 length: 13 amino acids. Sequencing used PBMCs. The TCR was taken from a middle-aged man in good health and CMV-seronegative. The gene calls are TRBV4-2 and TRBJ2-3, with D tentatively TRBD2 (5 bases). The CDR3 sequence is CASSQERVDTQYF. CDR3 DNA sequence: TGTGCCAGCAGCCAAGAGCGGGTCGATACGCAGTATTTT.